Presented here are 27 T cell receptor beta chains from one specimen sequenced in a study of blood T cell repertoires in COVID-19. Produced via immunoSEQ multiplex PCR; TCRdb's table is partial and in-frame only. The table has about 400,000 clones, roughly 90% seen once. The sequenced sample consisted of peripheral blood. These receptors all come from a middle-aged man with acute or convalescent COVID-19.

This sequence joins TRBV6-5 and TRBJ1-1, with TRBD1 as a possible D gene (6 bases). The CDR3 is 15 amino acids. V lost 5 bases, J lost 0 bases, and 13 bases lay in between. Germline lookup yields CDR1 MNHEY and CDR2 SVGAGI. CDR3 coding DNA: TGTGCCAGCAGTCCTCGGACAGCAATGAACACTGAAGCTTTCTTT. Amino acid sequence: CASSPRTAMNTEAFF.

The chain combines TRBV7-2 with TRBJ2-5, with TRBD1 identical over 10 bases. The CDR3 covers 14 residues. In germline, CDR1 is SGHTA, CDR2 FQGNSA. Trimming cost V 3 bases and J 4 bases; bases outside gene matches: 2. The DNA of the CDR3 is TGTGCCAGCAGCTTCGACAGGGGGCCAGAGACCCAGTACTTC. It translates to CASSFDRGPETQYF.

The chain links TRBV4-3 to TRBJ2-7; TRBD2 might be the D (6 bases). Germline values: CDR1 LGHNA, CDR2 YSLEER. This CDR3 region has 14 residues. With 3 bases removed from V and 0 bases from J, the gap between germline ends came to 9 bases. In nucleotides, the CDR3 is TGCGCCAGCAGCCATCGGGACTTCTCCTACGAGCAGTACTTC. Amino acid sequence: CASSHRDFSYEQYF.

The chain combines TRBV9 with TRBJ1-2; TRBD1 might be the D (5 bases). CDR1 SGDLS and CDR2 YYNGEE come from the germline V gene. V was clipped by 3 bases and J by 2 bases, with 11 bases between them. The CDR3 is 14 residues long. CDR3: CASSAETANYGYTF. In nucleotides, the CDR3 is TGTGCCAGCAGCGCAGAGACAGCCAACTATGGCTACACCTTC. The complete variable domain, with remaining parts taken from reference TRBV9 and TRBJ1-2, reads DSGVTQTPKHLITATGQRVTLRCSPRSGDLSVYWYQQSLDQGLQFLIQYYNGEERAKGNILERFSAQQFPDLHSELNLSSLELGDSALYFCASSAETANYGYTFGSGTRLTVV.

The V gene is TRBV15, the J gene TRBJ2-7; 11 nucleotides align to TRBD2. The CDR3 loop spans 16 amino acids. V was clipped by 0 bases and J by 2 bases; unmatched bases: 3. Germline values: CDR1 LNHNV, CDR2 YYDKDF (reference sequence). CDR3 region: CATSRETGLAAYEQYF. CDR3 coding DNA: TGTGCCACCAGCAGAGAAACGGGACTAGCGGCCTACGAGCAGTACTTC. The complete variable domain, with remaining parts taken from reference TRBV15 and TRBJ2-7, reads DAMVIQNPRYQVTQFGKPVTLSCSQTLNHNVMYWYQQKSSQAPKLLFHYYDKDFNNEADTPDNFQSRRPNTSFCFLDIRSPGLGDTAMYLCATSRETGLAAYEQYFGPGTRLTVT.

The rearrangement links TRBV14 to TRBJ1-1; TRBD1 matches at 7 bases. CDR1 is SGHDN and CDR2 is FVKESK in the germline V gene. The V segment lost 4 bases and the J segment 3 bases; nucleotides outside the gene matches: 8. The CDR3 is 15 residues long. The CDR3 DNA reads as TGTGCCAGCAGCCCCGACAGGGTGCTAGACACTGAAGCTTTCTTT. Its translation: CASSPDRVLDTEAFF.

This clone was picked up one time. J is TRBJ1-4 and V is TRBV9, with unresolved D. Germline assignment: CDR1 SGDLS and CDR2 YYNGEE. The V end lost 2 bases, the J end lost 7 bases, and 9 bases lay between the germline ends. The CDR3 covers 13 residues. CDR3 residues: CASSVPGSEKLFF. Written as DNA, the CDR3 is TGTGCCAGCAGCGTGCCAGGTAGTGAAAAACTGTTTTTT. Supplemented by reference TRBV9 and TRBJ1-4, the full variable domain reads DSGVTQTPKHLITATGQRVTLRCSPRSGDLSVYWYQQSLDQGLQFLIQYYNGEERAKGNILERFSAQQFPDLHSELNLSSLELGDSALYFCASSVPGSEKLFFGSGTQLSVL.

J is TRBJ2-7 and V is TRBV5-5; D is possibly TRBD2 (5 bases). Trimming removed 4 bases at V and 3 bases at J, with 8 bases between. This CDR3 is built from 12 residues. Germline V CDR1 and CDR2: SGHKS, YYEKEE (reference sequence). Here the CDR3 DNA reads TGTGCCAGCAGCCCCGACTACTACGAGCAGTACTTC. Residues: CASSPDYYEQYF. Full variable domain (outside the CDR3, taken from reference TRBV5-5 and TRBJ2-7): DAGVTQSPTHLIKTRGQQVTLRCSPISGHKSVSWYQQVLGQGPQFIFQYYEKEERGRGNFPDRFSARQFPNYSSELNVNALLLGDSALYLCASSPDYYEQYFGPGTRLTVT.

The V gene is TRBV28, the J gene TRBJ1-2, with unresolved D. CDR3 size: 13 residues. V was clipped by 5 bases and J by 4 bases, with 11 bases between them. The germline V gene has CDR1 MDHEN and CDR2 SYDVKM. This CDR3 reads CASSGRVGYGYTF. The CDR3 nucleotides are TGTGCCAGCAGTGGGCGGGTCGGCTATGGCTACACCTTC.

The J gene is TRBJ1-5, the V gene TRBV30; 12 bases map to TRBD1. Germline CDR1 and CDR2: GTSNPN and SVGIG (reference sequence). After removal of 0 bases from V and 3 bases from J, the junction contained 6 bases not matched to a gene. This CDR3 comprises 17 residues. The CDR3 DNA reads TGTGCCTGGAGTGTCCGGGACAGGGGGCATGACAATCAGCCCCAGCATTTT. Its protein is CAWSVRDRGHDNQPQHF.

The chain links TRBV9 to TRBJ1-2, with D perhaps TRBD1 (6 bases). Germline loops: CDR1 SGDLS, CDR2 YYNGEE. The CDR3 extends over 14 amino acids. Trimming shortened V by 3 bases and J by 3 bases, and 12 bases separated the two germline ends. DNA of the CDR3: TGTGCCAGCAGCGCCCTAGGGGGATACTATGGCTACACCTTC. Translating gives CASSALGGYYGYTF.

The chain uses TRBV6-5 and TRBJ2-7; D gene unclear. This CDR3 has 13 residues. Trimming took 2 bases from V and 4 from J, leaving 9 bases between them. The V gene's germline CDR1 is MNHEY and CDR2 SVGAGI. The CDR3 sequence: CASSYGPLYEQYF. The CDR3 DNA sequence: TGTGCCAGCAGTTACGGGCCCTTGTACGAGCAGTACTTC.

The chain has TRBV5-1 and TRBJ2-1; D uncertain. Germline loops: CDR1 SGHRS, CDR2 YFSETQ. The CDR3 runs to 15 residues. V lost 0 bases and J lost 3, with 10 bases in between. The CDR3 bases are TGCGCCAGCAGCTTGGACGGAGACGGCTACAATGAGCAGTTCTTC. It is translated as CASSLDGDGYNEQFF.

This clone was seen a single time. This rearrangement joins TRBV19 to TRBJ1-1, with no clear D. V was trimmed by 11 bases and J by 5 bases, leaving 12 bases between them. This CDR3 has 11 residues. The germline gives CDR1 LNHDA, CDR2 SQIVND (reference sequence). CDR3 in amino acids: CAVQTRTEAFF. For the CDR3, the DNA is TGTGCCGTGCAAACTCGAACTGAAGCTTTCTTT.

The V call is TRBV9, the J call TRBJ2-7; 10 bases align to TRBD1. J gave up 3 bases and V 0 bases, and 12 bases lay outside the gene matches. The CDR3 contains 18 residues. Germline V gene sequence: CDR1 SGDLS, CDR2 YYNGEE. For the CDR3, the DNA is TGTGCCAGCAGCGTAGGAACGGAGTGGGACAGGGGTTTCTACGAGCAGTACTTC. Translated: CASSVGTEWDRGFYEQYF.

The CDR3, as DNA: TGTGCCAGCAGCTTAGCTAGCGGGGCCCCTAATGAGCAGTTCTTC. Protein: CASSLASGAPNEQFF. The V gene is TRBV11-2, the J gene TRBJ2-1, with 9 bases lining up with TRBD2. The V segment lost 1 base and the J segment 7 bases; nucleotides outside the gene matches: 5. Germline lookup yields CDR1 SGHAT and CDR2 FQNNGV. The CDR3 is 15 residues long.

The chain links TRBV7-2 to TRBJ2-2, with D possibly matching TRBD2 (6 bases). Looked up from germline, CDR1 is SGHTA and CDR2 is FQGNSA. V was clipped by 5 bases and J by 9 bases, with 13 bases between them. The CDR3 is 13 residues long. The CDR3 DNA follows: TGTGCCAGCAGCACGGACTACTACCGGGAGCTGTTTTTT. Translated: CASSTDYYRELFF.

The chain uses TRBV4-1 and TRBJ2-7; D is perhaps TRBD1 (6 bases). From germline, CDR1 is MGHRA and CDR2 YSYEKL. Trimming stripped 4 bases from V and 7 bases from J, with 17 bases between. The length of the CDR3 is 14 residues. The CDR3 sequence: CASSRDGSRGEQYF. The DNA of the CDR3 is TGCGCCAGCAGCCGAGACGGGTCAAGGGGGGAGCAGTACTTC.

V and J are TRBV9 and TRBJ1-5; D call uncertain. The V gene's germline CDR1 is SGDLS and CDR2 YYNGEE. The CDR3 totals 14 residues. V shed 0 bases and J shed 2 bases, with 6 bases lying between them. CDR3 loop: CASSVGQGNQPQHF. CDR3 DNA: TGTGCCAGCAGCGTAGGCCAGGGCAATCAGCCCCAGCATTTT.

This chain links TRBV14 with TRBJ1-2; D is ambiguous. This CDR3 spans 13 amino acids. V gave up 1 base and J gave up 4 bases, with 7 bases separating them. CDR1 and CDR2 from the germline V gene are SGHDN and FVKESK. CDR3 in DNA: TGTGCCAGCAGCCAAGTCCCAGGCTATGGCTACACCTTC. Translation: CASSQVPGYGYTF.

This clone showed up just once. The chain recombines TRBV6-6 with TRBJ1-5; 7 nucleotides match TRBD1. V shed 5 bases and J 1 base; nucleotides not matched to a gene: 5. Germline CDR1 MNHNY, CDR2 SVGAGI (reference sequence). CDR3 size: 15 residues. The CDR3 nucleotides are TGTGCCAGCAGTACCCGGGACAGAAGCAATCAGCCCCAGCATTTT. Translation gives CASSTRDRSNQPQHF.

The chain is built from TRBV7-3 and TRBJ2-3; no clear D. V gave up 4 bases and J gave up 4 bases, with 9 bases separating them. The CDR3 loop spans 13 amino acids. CDR1 is SGHTA, CDR2 FQGTGA, per germline. As DNA, the CDR3 is TGTGCCAGCAGCTCAGTCCATGCAGATACGCAGTATTTT. It is translated as CASSSVHADTQYF.

This clone was detected once. The rearrangement links TRBV14 to TRBJ2-3, with 8 bases identical to TRBD1. CDR1 is SGHDN, CDR2 FVKESK, per germline. V lost 2 bases to trimming and J lost 3 bases; unmatched junction nucleotides: 10. The CDR3 covers 17 residues. The CDR3 DNA follows: TGTGCCAGCAGCCAACTCACAGGGGGAGCTAGAACAGATACGCAGTATTTT. This sequence encodes CASSQLTGGARTDTQYF.

The sample holds a few counts of this clone. This chain joins TRBV5-1 and TRBJ1-5; 12 bases line up with TRBD1. This CDR3 spans 16 amino acids. With 4 bases clipped from V and 3 bases from J, the junction kept 5 bases outside the gene matches. Germline CDR1 SGHRS, CDR2 YFSETQ. CDR3 loop: CASSLGTGGFNQPQHF. Written as DNA, the CDR3 is TGCGCCAGCAGCCTAGGGACAGGGGGCTTCAATCAGCCCCAGCATTTT.

The rearrangement uses TRBV3-1 (or the pseudogene TRBV3-2) and TRBJ2-4; no clear D gene. V gave up 3 bases and J gave up 10 bases, with 7 bases separating them. The CDR3 has 11 residues. Germline V CDR1 and CDR2: LGHDT, YNNKEL (reference sequence). The CDR3 region has the DNA TGTGCCAGCAGCCAGGGCTGGATTCAGTACTTC. Protein: CASSQGWIQYF.

V and J are TRBV28 and TRBJ1-2; no clear D gene. Trimming cost V 6 bases and J 4 bases, with 12 bases left between them. The CDR3 totals 13 residues. Germline loops: CDR1 MDHEN, CDR2 SYDVKM. The CDR3 region has the DNA TGTGCCAGCAGCTCGGGGTTGGCCTATGGCTACACCTTC. Encoded protein: CASSSGLAYGYTF.

The chain links TRBV19 to TRBJ1-2; 7 bases fit TRBD1. The CDR3 runs to 15 residues. With 5 bases clipped from V and 0 bases from J, the junction kept 6 bases outside the gene matches. Germline assignment: CDR1 LNHDA and CDR2 SQIVND (reference sequence). This CDR3 reads CASSPGTAANYGYTF. DNA for the CDR3: TGTGCCAGTAGTCCCGGGACAGCCGCTAACTATGGCTACACCTTC.